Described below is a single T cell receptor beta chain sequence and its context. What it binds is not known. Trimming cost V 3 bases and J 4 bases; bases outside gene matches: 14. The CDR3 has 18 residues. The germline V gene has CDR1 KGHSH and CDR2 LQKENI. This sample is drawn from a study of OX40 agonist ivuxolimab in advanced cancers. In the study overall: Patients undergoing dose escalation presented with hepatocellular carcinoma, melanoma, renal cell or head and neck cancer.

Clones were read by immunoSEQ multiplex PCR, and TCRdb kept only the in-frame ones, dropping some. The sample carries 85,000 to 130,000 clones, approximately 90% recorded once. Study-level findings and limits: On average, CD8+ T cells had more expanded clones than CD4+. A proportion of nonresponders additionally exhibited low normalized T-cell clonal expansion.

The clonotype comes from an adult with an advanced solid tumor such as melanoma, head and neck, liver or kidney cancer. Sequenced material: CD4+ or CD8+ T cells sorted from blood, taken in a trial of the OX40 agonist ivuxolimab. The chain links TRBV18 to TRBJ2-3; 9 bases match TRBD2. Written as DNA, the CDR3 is TGTGCCAGCTCACCTCCGATGCCCCGCGGGGGGGCCTCAGATACGCAGTATTTT. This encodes CASSPPMPRGGASDTQYF.